These T cell receptor beta chains were read from a single sample in a study of response to subunit inactivated influenza vaccine. Each CDR3 protein gets one entry after TCRdb re-called the RT-PCR reads with MiXCR. The sample lists 500,000 to 750,000 distinct CDR3 sequences, around 15% occurring once. This specimen consisted of PBMCs from blood, obtained about 11 days after vaccination. The source of these receptors is a man aged 45-65 years who received an inactivated influenza vaccine. The CDR3 runs from the conserved cysteine through the conserved F or W. D genes are given only for firm matches. Clone size is shown for a subset of rows, as once, few, many or a class of expanded clone.

J gene	V gene	D gene	clone size	CDR3 DNA	CDR3 protein
TRBJ2-1	TRBV29-1	NA	NA	TGCAGCGTTGAGGTGGGGATGATGGGTGTTGAGCAGTTCTTC	CSVEVGMMGVEQFF
TRBJ2-5	TRBV5-1	NA	many	TGCGCCAGCAGCCAAACCCTGGACCCTGGGGAGACCCAGTACTTC	CASSQTLDPGETQYF
TRBJ2-1	TRBV27	NA	few	TGTGCCAGCAGTCTTACGTTAGGGTACAATTACAATGAGCAGTTCTTC	CASSLTLGYNYNEQFF
TRBJ1-5	TRBV6-2/TRBV6-3	TRBD1	few	TGTGCCAGCAGTCGGACAGGGGGGGGCAATCAGCCCCAGCATTTT	CASSRTGGGNQPQHF
TRBJ2-2	TRBV2	TRBD2	few	TGTGCCAGCACTAAAGGCGGGAGTGATGAGGGGGAGCTGTTTTTT	CASTKGGSDEGELFF
TRBJ2-5	TRBV5-1	NA	NA	TGCGCCGGCAGCTTGATGACTACCCAAGAGACCCAGTACTTC	CAGSLMTTQETQYF
TRBJ1-2	TRBV7-6	TRBD1	NA	TGTGCCAGCAGCTTAGGCGGACAGGATAGCTATGGCTACACCTTC	CASSLGGQDSYGYTF
TRBJ1-2	TRBV12-3/TRBV12-4	NA	few	TGTGCCAGCACTTCCCAGGGGTACTATGGCTACACCTTC	CASTSQGYYGYTF
TRBJ1-1	TRBV19	NA	few	TGTGCCAGTAGTATGCAGTGGGGAGGCATGAACACTGAAGCTTTCTTT	CASSMQWGGMNTEAFF
TRBJ1-1	TRBV28	TRBD1	NA	TGTGCCAGCAGTTTCTCCATAACAGGGGTAGGCACTGAAGCTTTCTTT	CASSFSITGVGTEAFF
TRBJ2-3	TRBV29-1	NA	NA	TGCAGCGTTAATCCGACAGGCACAGATACGCAGTATTTT	CSVNPTGTDTQYF
TRBJ2-2	TRBV5-1	TRBD1	NA	TGCGCCAGCAGCCCTTTGGGACAGGGGAGCACCGGGGAGCTGTTTTTT	CASSPLGQGSTGELFF
TRBJ1-1	TRBV4-1	NA	many	TGCGCCAGCAGCAACTACTGGGGTGGGAGTTGGGGAGCTTTCTTT	CASSNYWGGSWGAFF
TRBJ1-1	TRBV4-1	TRBD1	NA	TGCGCCAGCAGCCAAGTGATTGCAGGGGGCGATGAAGCTTTCTTT	CASSQVIAGGDEAFF
TRBJ2-7	TRBV7-9	NA	few	TGTGCCAGCAGCCCCACCCTACAGGGTGCCGAGCAGTACTTC	CASSPTLQGAEQYF
TRBJ2-7	TRBV7-6	NA	few	TGTGCCAGCAGCTTAAAGATCTGGACTAACCACGACGAGCAGTACTTC	CASSLKIWTNHDEQYF
TRBJ2-1	TRBV7-6	NA	few	TGTGCCAGCAGCTTAGCGCTAGAAAATGCGGCGGGACACACTACCAGCTCCTACAATGAGCAGTTCTTC	CASSLALENAAGHTTSSYNEQFF
TRBJ2-2	TRBV7-2	TRBD2	few	TGTGCCAGCAGCTTAGCCCTACTAGCGGGAGCCCAGACCGGGGAGCTGTTTTTT	CASSLALLAGAQTGELFF
TRBJ2-1	TRBV5-4	TRBD2	NA	TGTGCCAGCAGCGACGCAAAGCTAGCGGGAGGGCTCAACAATGAGCAGTTCTTC	CASSDAKLAGGLNNEQFF
TRBJ1-2	TRBV20-1	NA	NA	TGCAGTGCCCCAGACGGACGCCACAGCTCGTTTAACTATGGCTACACCTTC	CSAPDGRHSSFNYGYTF
TRBJ2-1	TRBV30	NA	few	TGTGCCTGGAGTTTGGGCAGGCAGAATGAGCAGTTCTTC	CAWSLGRQNEQFF
TRBJ2-3	TRBV5-1	TRBD2	NA	TGCGCCAGCAGCTTGGCTCGCGGGGGGCCGATCACAGATACGCAGTATTTT	CASSLARGGPITDTQYF
TRBJ1-3	TRBV12-3/TRBV12-4	NA	NA	TGTGCCAGCAGTTTATGGTTTTTGAGAAACACCATATATTTT	CASSLWFLRNTIYF
TRBJ2-3	TRBV25-1	TRBD2	NA	TGTGCCAGCAGTAAGGGACTAGCGGCAGATACGCAGTATTTT	CASSKGLAADTQYF
TRBJ1-1	TRBV29-1	NA	few	TGCAGCGTCCTAACAGGGTTGAACACTGAAGCTTTCTTT	CSVLTGLNTEAFF
TRBJ2-2	TRBV9	NA	few	TGTGCCAGCAGCGTACATAGAACGGCCGAAACCGGGGAGCTGTTTTTT	CASSVHRTAETGELFF
TRBJ2-3	TRBV3-1	NA	NA	TGTGCCAGCAGCCAAGCACCGGGAAGCACAGATACGCAGTATTTT	CASSQAPGSTDTQYF
TRBJ2-7	TRBV18	TRBD1	NA	TGTGCCAGCTCACTACCAGGGGGATTTGATTTCTACGAGCAGTACTTC	CASSLPGGFDFYEQYF
TRBJ2-3	TRBV25-1	NA	NA	TGTGCCAGCAGTGAAGCCGGGCGCACAGATACGCAGTATTTT	CASSEAGRTDTQYF
TRBJ1-2	TRBV7-8	NA	NA	TGTGCCAGCAGCTTAGTCGCCGAGTATGGCTACACCTTC	CASSLVAEYGYTF
TRBJ2-2	TRBV5-1	TRBD1	many	TGCGCCAGCAGCTTTAACGGACAGGGGAACACCGGGGAGCTGTTTTTT	CASSFNGQGNTGELFF
TRBJ2-1	TRBV6-1	TRBD2	NA	TGTGCCAGCAGTGAACTTGGAGGCGGGAGGTCCTACAATGAGCAGTTCTTC	CASSELGGGRSYNEQFF
TRBJ2-2	TRBV12-3/TRBV12-4	TRBD1	NA	TGTGCCAGTGGAAGGGACAGGTCTCACGGGGAGCTGTTTTTT	CASGRDRSHGELFF
TRBJ2-1	TRBV5-1	TRBD2	NA	TGCGCCAGCAGCTTGGGACTAGCGGGAGGGCCCCAGCAGTTCTTC	CASSLGLAGGPQQFF
TRBJ2-3	TRBV6-2/TRBV6-3	NA	many	TGTGCCAGCAGTCCTGGGGTTCCAGATACGCAGTATTTT	CASSPGVPDTQYF
TRBJ1-6	TRBV6-5	NA	many	TGTGCCAGCAGTTACTCCCGGAGTTTAAGTAATTCACCCCTCCACTTT	CASSYSRSLSNSPLHF
TRBJ2-1	TRBV4-1	TRBD2	NA	TGCGCCAGCAGCCCAACTAGCGCCGGACTTTGGGAGCAGTTCTTC	CASSPTSAGLWEQFF
TRBJ1-5	TRBV15	NA	few	TGTGCCACCAGCAGACCTGGGACGAGTAATCAGCCCCAGCATTTT	CATSRPGTSNQPQHF
TRBJ2-7	TRBV3-1	NA	NA	TGTGCCAGCAGCCATTCGACGGGGAACTCCTACGGGCAGTACTTC	CASSHSTGNSYGQYF
TRBJ2-5	TRBV11-2	TRBD1	NA	TGTGCCAGCAGAGCTACAGGGGGCGGGGAGACCCAGTACTTC	CASRATGGGETQYF
TRBJ1-2	TRBV5-1	TRBD1	few	TGCGCCAGCAGCCCCACCACGGACAGGAGGGATGGCTACACCTTC	CASSPTTDRRDGYTF